The entry below describes one T cell receptor beta chain. This specimen belongs to a study of blood T cell repertoires in COVID-19. Study-wide background: Sources were T cells, B-cell-depleted T cells, or PBMCs; the material itself was cDNA or gDNA.

The CDR3 runs to 12 residues. The V segment lost 4 bases and the J segment 9 bases; nucleotides outside the gene matches: 6. Germline loops: CDR1 SNHLY, CDR2 FYNNEI. Original methodology: Scientists estimated how many nucleated cells there were by amplifying reference gene primers. Profiled with immunoSEQ multiplex PCR; TCRdb holds only in-frame clones, not every one. V, J and clone size are those of that table, while D and trimming were read from the DNA. The table shows approximately 210,000 clones, with about four fifths occurring only once. The receptor was isolated from a woman aged 50 to 60 with active or convalescent COVID-19. V usage is TRBV2 and J usage is TRBJ2-7, with TRBD2 matching over 7 bases. The sample comprised peripheral blood. In DNA, the CDR3 is TGTGCCAGCAGTGGGGAGGGTGTAGGGCAGTACTTC. Translating gives CASSGEGVGQYF.